This T cell receptor (beta chain) was obtained from a study of shared clonotypes between healthy human individuals. Study-wide results and limits: Clonotype sharing among donors, it was expected, would be affected by sequencing depth.

The naive CD8 subset, CD45RO-negative cells positively selected for CCR7, excluded terminally differentiated effector memory CD45RA+ cells. The donors were all Caucasian adults (living in Nashville, Tennessee). Germline values: CDR1 LNHDA, CDR2 SQIVND (reference sequence). V was pared by 7 bases and J by 0 bases, with 10 bases between. The CDR3 totals 14 residues. Per the authors' pipeline: ImmunoSEQ output held junction-only sequences without quality scores, so filtering differed. Repertoires were generated with immunoSEQ multiplex PCR, while TCRdb's copy carries only in-frame clones and drops some. V, J and clone size derive from that table, while D and trimming were established from the DNA sequence. The sample lists just over 2,000,000 clones, less than 95% occurring once. About this clone itself: Its matching antigen is unknown.

This chain joins TRBV19 and TRBJ1-5; no clear D. Input material: naive CD8+ T cells sorted from blood. The clonotype comes from a man aged 18 to 30 in good health. The CDR3 DNA reads as TGTGCCAGTACCAATGGGGATAGCAATCAGCCCCAGCATTTT. Encoded protein: CASTNGDSNQPQHF.